These 13 T cell receptor beta chains share one sample of origin, sequenced in a study of T cells after yellow fever vaccination. TCRdb itself ran the 5' RACE reads through MiXCR, one entry per CDR3 protein. Seen here are roughly 150,000 distinct CDR3 sequences, 7.7% observed once, and the top ten hold approximately 0.78%. Sequences were derived from CD4+ T cells sorted from PBMCs, sampled 5 days after the yellow fever booster vaccination. All receptors derive from a man younger than 40 who received the YFV17D yellow fever vaccine.

This clonotype has at least ten counts. This sequence joins TRBV28 and TRBJ1-2, with a weak D call TRBD1 (5 bases). The V gene lost 6 bases and the J gene lost 8 bases, with 16 bases spanning the gap. CDR3 length equals 13 residues. Germline CDR1 reads MDHEN; CDR2 reads SYDVKM. CDR3 amino acids: CASSPGSTGGYTF. CDR3 sequence (DNA): TGTGCCAGCAGCCCAGGGTCCACGGGAGGCTACACCTTC.

About this clonotype itself: Being one base from a much bigger clone, this may be a read error. The rearrangement joins TRBV7-9 to TRBJ2-5; maybe TRBD1 (5 bases). V was trimmed by 5 bases and J by 1 base, leaving 20 bases between them. The CDR3 loop spans 17 amino acids. CDR1 SEHNR and CDR2 FQNEAQ come from the germline V gene (reference sequence). The CDR3: CASSQRGRTWVQETQYF. The DNA of the CDR3 is TGTGCCAGCAGCCAAAGGGGCAGGACATGGGTCCAAGAGACCCAGTACTTC.

This clonotype was picked up many times. The rearrangement links TRBV7-2 to TRBJ2-1, with no clear D. Trimming pared 1 base from V and 8 bases from J, leaving 3 bases between. CDR1 is SGHTA, CDR2 FQGNSA, per germline. CDR3 length equals 11 residues. CDR3 region: CASSLDHEQFF. The CDR3, as DNA: TGTGCCAGCAGCTTAGACCATGAGCAGTTCTTC.

This clonotype was picked up many times. The rearrangement joins TRBV20-1 to TRBJ2-3; the match to TRBD2 covers 11 bases. Germline trimming cut 3 bases from V and 0 bases from J; bases unmatched to any gene: 5. This CDR3 has 16 residues. Germline V gene lookup returns CDR1 DFQATT and CDR2 SNEGSKA (reference sequence). The chain's CDR3 is CSASPTSGTSTDTQYF. CDR3 in DNA: TGCAGTGCTAGCCCGACTAGCGGGACTAGCACAGATACGCAGTATTTT.

This clonotype has a count of ten or more. The chain employs TRBV9 and TRBJ2-3; TRBD2 matches 14 bases. The trim removed 2 bases at V and 4 bases at J, leaving 6 bases unmatched. The CDR3 has 17 residues. Germline V lookup: CDR1 SGDLS, CDR2 YYNGEE. This CDR3 is CASSVGTSGRAADTQYF. CDR3 coding DNA: TGTGCCAGCAGCGTCGGGACTAGCGGGAGAGCGGCAGATACGCAGTATTTT.

This sequence joins TRBV5-8 and TRBJ2-3; D is ambiguous. CDR1 SGHTS and CDR2 YDEGEE come from the germline V gene. CDR3 length: 12 residues. With 4 bases removed from V and 6 bases from J, the gap between germline ends came to 9 bases. The CDR3 is CASSVVGDTQYF. In DNA, the CDR3 is TGTGCCAGCAGCGTTGTGGGGGATACGCAGTATTTT.

This clonotype was recorded many times. The chain employs TRBV23-1 and TRBJ2-7, with 10 bases identical to TRBD2. TRBV23-1 is an ORF, with its function uncertain. The CDR3 has 17 residues. The ends lost 0 bases at V and 4 bases at J; junction bases unmatched: 9. Here the CDR3 DNA reads TGCGCCAGCAGTCAATCGGCTAGCGGGGGCCTGGAATACGAGCAGTACTTC. As protein: CASSQSASGGLEYEQYF.

This clonotype was found a few times. This chain uses TRBV12-3 or TRBV12-4 with TRBJ1-2; 7 bases map to TRBD1. With 5 bases clipped from V and 4 bases from J, the junction kept 10 bases outside the gene matches. This CDR3 has 15 amino acids. The CDR3: CASSGTARGFYGYTF. CDR3 coding DNA: TGTGCCAGCAGTGGGACAGCGCGGGGCTTCTATGGCTACACCTTC.

This clonotype was detected a few times. The chain has TRBV20-1 and TRBJ1-5; 9 bases match TRBD1. The CDR3 spans 17 residues. With V trimmed by 5 bases and J by 0 bases, 11 bases remained unmatched. Germline-derived CDR1 and CDR2 are DFQATT and SNEGSKA (reference sequence). The CDR3 bases are TGCAGTGCTCTACAACAGGGGGCGATGAGTAGCAATCAGCCCCAGCATTTT. This codes for CSALQQGAMSSNQPQHF.

This clonotype was counted ten times or more. The chain is built from TRBV24-1 and TRBJ2-2; no firm D call. The germline gives CDR1 KGHDR, CDR2 SFDVKD. V was shortened by 4 bases and J by 0 bases, with 8 bases between the two germline ends. CDR3 length: 15 amino acids. CDR3 nucleotides: TGTGCCACCAGTGACCCGAGGTCGAACACCGGGGAGCTGTTTTTT. Its protein product is CATSDPRSNTGELFF.

This clonotype appeared many times. The V gene is TRBV15, the J gene TRBJ2-7, with 9 nucleotides matching TRBD2. V gave up 3 bases and J gave up 2 bases; unmatched junction bases: 14. CDR3 length equals 18 residues. The germline V gene encodes CDR1 LNHNV and CDR2 YYDKDF (reference sequence). As DNA, the CDR3 is TGTGCCACCAGCAGTGCGCAGGGGCTAGCGGGAAAACCCTACGAGCAGTACTTC. Translation: CATSSAQGLAGKPYEQYF.

This clonotype was seen only a few times. This sequence joins TRBV12-3 or TRBV12-4 and TRBJ2-4; tentatively, D is TRBD1 or TRBD2 (6 bases each). V was shortened by 3 bases and J by 7 bases, with 16 bases between the two germline ends. There are 15 residues in the CDR3. CDR3 residues: CASSFGGLMTNIQYF. DNA for the CDR3: TGTGCCAGCAGTTTCGGGGGCCTGATGACGAACATTCAGTACTTC.

This clonotype was seen at least ten times. The rearrangement links TRBV7-3 to TRBJ1-6; D ambiguous. The CDR3 is 12 residues long. Germline V gives CDR1 SGHTA, CDR2 FQGTGA. V lost 6 bases and J lost 9, with 9 bases in between. The CDR3 is CASRPPPSPLHF. CDR3 DNA: TGTGCCAGCAGGCCCCCCCCTTCACCCCTCCACTTT.